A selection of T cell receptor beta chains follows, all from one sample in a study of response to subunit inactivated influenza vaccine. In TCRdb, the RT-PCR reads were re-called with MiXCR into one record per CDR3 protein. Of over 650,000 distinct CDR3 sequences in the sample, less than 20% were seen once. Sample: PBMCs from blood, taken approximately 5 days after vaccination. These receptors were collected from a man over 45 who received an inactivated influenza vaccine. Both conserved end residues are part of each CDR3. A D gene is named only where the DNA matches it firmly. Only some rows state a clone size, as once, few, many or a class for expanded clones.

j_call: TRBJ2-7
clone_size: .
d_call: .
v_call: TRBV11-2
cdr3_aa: CASSLDIMTGTSFYEQYF
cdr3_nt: TGTGCCAGCAGCTTAGATATTATGACAGGGACTTCGTTCTACGAGCAGTACTTC

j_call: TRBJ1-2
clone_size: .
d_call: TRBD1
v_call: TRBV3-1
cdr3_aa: CASSQRTGGNGYTF
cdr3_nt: TGTGCCAGCAGCCAACGGACAGGGGGTAATGGCTACACCTTC

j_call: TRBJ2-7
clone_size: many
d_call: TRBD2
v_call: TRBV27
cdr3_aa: CASSPGLAGEQYF
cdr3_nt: TGTGCCAGCAGTCCCGGACTAGCCGGCGAGCAGTACTTC

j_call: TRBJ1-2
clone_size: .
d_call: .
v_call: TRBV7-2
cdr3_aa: CASSLSRANYGYTF
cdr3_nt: TGTGCCAGCAGCTTATCAAGGGCCAACTATGGCTACACCTTC

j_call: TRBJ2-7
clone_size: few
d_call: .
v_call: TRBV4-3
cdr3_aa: CASSQVQGREQYF
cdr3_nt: TGCGCCAGCAGCCAAGTACAGGGTAGGGAGCAGTACTTC

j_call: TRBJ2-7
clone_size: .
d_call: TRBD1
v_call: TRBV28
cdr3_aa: CASSDRAPPVKQYF
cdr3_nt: TGTGCCAGCAGCGACAGGGCCCCCCCAGTTAAGCAGTACTTC

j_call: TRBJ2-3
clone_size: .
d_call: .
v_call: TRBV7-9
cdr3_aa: CASSPWETAGTDTQYF
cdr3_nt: TGTGCCAGCAGCCCATGGGAAACAGCGGGCACAGATACGCAGTATTTT

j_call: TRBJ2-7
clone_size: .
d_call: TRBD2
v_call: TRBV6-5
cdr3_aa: CASSLISGRGEQYF
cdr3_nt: TGTGCCAGCAGTTTAATCAGCGGGAGGGGGGAGCAGTACTTC

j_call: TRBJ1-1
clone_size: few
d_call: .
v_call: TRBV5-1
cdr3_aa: CANGGRAEAFF
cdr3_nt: TGCGCCAACGGAGGTCGGGCCGAAGCTTTCTTT

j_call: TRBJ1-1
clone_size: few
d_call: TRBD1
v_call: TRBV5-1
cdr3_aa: CASSSTQGAFEAFF
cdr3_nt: TGCGCCAGCAGCTCGACCCAGGGGGCGTTTGAAGCTTTCTTT

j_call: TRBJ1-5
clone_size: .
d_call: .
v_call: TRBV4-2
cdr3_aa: CASSQDRGSAQPQHF
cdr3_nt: TGTGCCAGCAGCCAAGACCGGGGATCCGCTCAGCCCCAGCATTTT

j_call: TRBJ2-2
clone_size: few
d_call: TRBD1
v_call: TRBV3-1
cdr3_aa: CASSPGQVETGELFF
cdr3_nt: TGTGCCAGCAGCCCTGGACAGGTGGAGACCGGGGAGCTGTTTTTT

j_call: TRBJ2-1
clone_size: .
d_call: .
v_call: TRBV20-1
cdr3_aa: CSASPHNEQFF
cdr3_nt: TGCAGTGCTAGTCCCCACAATGAGCAGTTCTTC

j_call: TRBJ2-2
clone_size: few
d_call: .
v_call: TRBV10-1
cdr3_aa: CASSDSTIKGTGELFF
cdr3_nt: TGCGCCAGCAGTGACTCTACAATAAAGGGCACCGGGGAGCTGTTTTTT

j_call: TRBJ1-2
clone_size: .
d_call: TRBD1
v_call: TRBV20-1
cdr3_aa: CSARDEYRGAGYTF
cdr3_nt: TGCAGTGCTAGAGATGAATACAGGGGAGCTGGCTACACCTTC

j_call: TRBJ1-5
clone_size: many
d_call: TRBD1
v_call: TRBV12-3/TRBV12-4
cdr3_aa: CASRATGGGNQPQHF
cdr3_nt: TGTGCCAGCAGAGCCACAGGGGGAGGCAATCAGCCCCAGCATTTT

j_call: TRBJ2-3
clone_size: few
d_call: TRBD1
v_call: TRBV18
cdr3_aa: CASSSLTGPTDTQYF
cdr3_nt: TGTGCCAGCTCATCTTTGACAGGGCCCACAGATACGCAGTATTTT

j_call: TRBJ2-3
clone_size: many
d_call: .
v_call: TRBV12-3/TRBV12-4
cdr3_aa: CASSSETDTQYF
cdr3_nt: TGTGCCAGCAGTTCTGAAACAGATACGCAGTATTTT

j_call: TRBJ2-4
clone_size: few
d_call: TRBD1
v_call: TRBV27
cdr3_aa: CASSLSHRGRNIQYF
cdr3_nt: TGTGCCAGCAGTCTATCTCACAGGGGTAGAAACATTCAGTACTTC

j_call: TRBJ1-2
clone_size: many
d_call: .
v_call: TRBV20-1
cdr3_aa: CSARTPRRRGYTF
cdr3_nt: TGCAGTGCTAGGACTCCTCGACGGCGAGGCTACACCTTC

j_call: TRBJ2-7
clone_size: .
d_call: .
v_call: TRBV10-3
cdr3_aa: CAISVSDISYEQYF
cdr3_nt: TGTGCCATCAGTGTTAGCGACATCTCCTACGAGCAGTACTTC

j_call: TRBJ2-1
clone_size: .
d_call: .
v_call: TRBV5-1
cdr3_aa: CASSLSPSYEQFF
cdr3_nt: TGCGCCAGCAGCTTATCTCCTAGTTACGAGCAGTTCTTC

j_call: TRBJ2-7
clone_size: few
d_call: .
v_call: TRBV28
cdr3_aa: CASSPNGHYEQYF
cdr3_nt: TGTGCCAGCAGTCCCAACGGCCACTACGAGCAGTACTTC

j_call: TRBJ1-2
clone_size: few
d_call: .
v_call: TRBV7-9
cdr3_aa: CASSFTTDGYTF
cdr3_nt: TGTGCCAGCAGCTTTACTACGGATGGCTACACCTTC

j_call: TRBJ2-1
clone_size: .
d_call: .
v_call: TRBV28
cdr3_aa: CASRVAGGRSEQFF
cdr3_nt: TGTGCCAGCAGGGTAGCTGGGGGTCGGAGTGAGCAGTTCTTC

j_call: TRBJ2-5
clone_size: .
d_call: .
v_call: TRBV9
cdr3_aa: CASSGGRRQETQYF
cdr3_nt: TGTGCCAGCAGCGGTGGGAGACGGCAAGAGACCCAGTACTTC

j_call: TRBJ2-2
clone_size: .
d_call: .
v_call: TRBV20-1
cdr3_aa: CSARMSGELFF
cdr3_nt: TGCAGTGCTAGAATGTCCGGGGAGCTGTTTTTT

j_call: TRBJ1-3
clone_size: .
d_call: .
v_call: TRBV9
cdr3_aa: CASSPRWGGDTIYF
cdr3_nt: TGTGCCAGCAGCCCTCGTTGGGGAGGGGACACCATATATTTT

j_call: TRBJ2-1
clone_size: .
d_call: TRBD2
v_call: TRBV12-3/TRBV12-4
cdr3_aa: CGSSLSTSGQFF
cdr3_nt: TGTGGCAGCAGCTTATCGACTAGCGGCCAGTTCTTC

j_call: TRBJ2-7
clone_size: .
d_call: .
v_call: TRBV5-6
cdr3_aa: CASSLQHEQYF
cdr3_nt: TGTGCCAGCAGCCTTCAACACGAGCAGTACTTC

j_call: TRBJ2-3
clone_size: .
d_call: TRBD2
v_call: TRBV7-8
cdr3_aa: CASSRRQTSASHTQYF
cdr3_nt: TGTGCCAGCAGCCGTAGACAGACTAGCGCGAGTCATACGCAGTATTTT

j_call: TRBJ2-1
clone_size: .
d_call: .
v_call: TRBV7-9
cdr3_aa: CASSLAFSYNEQFF
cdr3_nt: TGTGCCAGCAGCTTGGCGTTCTCCTACAATGAGCAGTTCTTC

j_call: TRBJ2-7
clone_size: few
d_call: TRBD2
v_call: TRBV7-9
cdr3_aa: CASSTGTSGNEQYF
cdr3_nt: TGTGCCAGCAGCACCGGGACTAGCGGGAACGAGCAGTACTTC

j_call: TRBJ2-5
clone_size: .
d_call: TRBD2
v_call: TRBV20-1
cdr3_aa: CSYLKGRASRETQYF
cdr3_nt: TGCAGTTACTTAAAGGGGAGGGCCTCCCGAGAGACCCAGTACTTC

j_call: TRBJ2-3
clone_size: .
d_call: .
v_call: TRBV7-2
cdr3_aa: CASSLALVGQDTQYF
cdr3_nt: TGTGCCAGCAGCTTAGCGCTTGTGGGGCAAGATACGCAGTATTTT

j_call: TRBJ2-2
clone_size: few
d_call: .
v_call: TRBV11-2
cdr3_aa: CASSLDLIGTGELFF
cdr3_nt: TGTGCCAGCAGCTTAGATCTTATCGGCACCGGGGAGCTGTTTTTT

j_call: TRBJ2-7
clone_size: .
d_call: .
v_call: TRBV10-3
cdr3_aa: CAISPPLFGEQYF
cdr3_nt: TGTGCCATCAGCCCACCGCTGTTTGGGGAGCAGTACTTC

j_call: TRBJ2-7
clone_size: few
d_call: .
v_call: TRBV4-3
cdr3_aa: CASSQRHSPGYEQYF
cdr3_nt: TGCGCCAGCAGCCAACGACACTCTCCGGGCTACGAGCAGTACTTC

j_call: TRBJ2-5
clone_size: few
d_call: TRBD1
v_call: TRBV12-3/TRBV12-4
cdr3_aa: CASSLRQGARETQYF
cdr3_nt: TGTGCCAGCAGTTTGAGGCAGGGGGCAAGGGAGACCCAGTACTTC

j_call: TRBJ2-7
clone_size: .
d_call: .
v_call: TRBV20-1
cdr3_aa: CSTTGTRDEQYF
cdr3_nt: TGCAGTACTACCGGGACCCGAGACGAGCAGTACTTC

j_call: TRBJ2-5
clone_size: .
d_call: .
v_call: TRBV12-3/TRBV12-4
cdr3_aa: CASTHSGETQYF
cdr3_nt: TGTGCCAGCACCCATTCCGGGGAGACCCAGTACTTC

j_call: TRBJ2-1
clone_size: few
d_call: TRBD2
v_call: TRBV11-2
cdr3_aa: CASSSPGLAGVFSYNEQFF
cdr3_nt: TGTGCCAGCAGCTCGCCGGGACTAGCGGGGGTTTTCTCCTACAATGAGCAGTTCTTC

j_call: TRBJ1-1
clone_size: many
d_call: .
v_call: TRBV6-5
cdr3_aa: CASWRRGTEAFF
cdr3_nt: TGTGCCAGCTGGCGCAGGGGCACTGAAGCTTTCTTT

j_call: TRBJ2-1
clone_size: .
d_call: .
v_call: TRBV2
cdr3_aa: CATQPSRYRSSYNEQFF
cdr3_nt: TGTGCCACCCAGCCTAGCCGATACAGAAGCTCCTACAATGAGCAGTTCTTC

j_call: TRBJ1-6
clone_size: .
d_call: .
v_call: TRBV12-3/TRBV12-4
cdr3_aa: CASSPHHSPLHF
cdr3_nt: TGTGCCAGCAGTCCACACCATTCACCCCTCCACTTT

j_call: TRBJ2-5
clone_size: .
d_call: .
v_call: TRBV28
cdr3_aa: CASSPADTQETQYF
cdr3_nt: TGTGCCTCCTCCCCCGCGGACACTCAAGAGACCCAGTACTTC

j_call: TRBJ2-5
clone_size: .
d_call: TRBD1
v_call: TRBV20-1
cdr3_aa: CSAREPDRVEETQYF
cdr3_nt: TGCAGTGCTAGAGAACCTGACAGGGTCGAGGAGACCCAGTACTTC

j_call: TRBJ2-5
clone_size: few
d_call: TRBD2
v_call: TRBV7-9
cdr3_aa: CASSLTAGVQETQYF
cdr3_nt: TGTGCCAGCAGCTTGACGGCGGGGGTCCAAGAGACCCAGTACTTC

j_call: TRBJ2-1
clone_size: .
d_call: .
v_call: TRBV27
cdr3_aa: CASSLGRGAWYNEQFF
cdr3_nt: TGTGCCAGCAGTTTGGGTAGGGGGGCATGGTACAATGAGCAGTTCTTC

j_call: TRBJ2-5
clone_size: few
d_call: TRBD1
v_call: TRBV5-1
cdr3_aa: CASSSSTGPETQYF
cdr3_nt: TGCGCCAGCAGCTCCTCGACAGGGCCGGAGACCCAGTACTTC

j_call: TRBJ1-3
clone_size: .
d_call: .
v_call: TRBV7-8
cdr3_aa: CASSLGTTGNTIYF
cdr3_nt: TGTGCCAGCAGCTTAGGAACTACTGGAAACACCATATATTTT

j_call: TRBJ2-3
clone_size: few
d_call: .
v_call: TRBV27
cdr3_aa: CASSFTFTDTQYF
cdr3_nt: TGTGCCAGCAGTTTCACGTTCACAGATACGCAGTATTTT

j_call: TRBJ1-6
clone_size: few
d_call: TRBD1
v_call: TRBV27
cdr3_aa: CASSLPELGGDRDYNSPLHF
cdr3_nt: TGTGCCAGCAGTTTACCGGAGCTCGGGGGGGACAGGGATTATAATTCACCCCTCCACTTT

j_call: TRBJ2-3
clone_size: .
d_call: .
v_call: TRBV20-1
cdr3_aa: CSARDGPRSTDTQYF
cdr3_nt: TGCAGTGCTAGAGATGGGCCCCGATCCACAGATACGCAGTATTTT

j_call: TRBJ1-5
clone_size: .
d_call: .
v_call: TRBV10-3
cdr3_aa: CAIGHRSDQPQHF
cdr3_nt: TGTGCCATCGGGCACAGATCCGATCAGCCCCAGCATTTT

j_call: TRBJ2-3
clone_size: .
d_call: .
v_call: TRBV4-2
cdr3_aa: CASSLFISTDTQYF
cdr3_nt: TGTGCCAGCAGCTTGTTTATTTCCACAGATACGCAGTATTTT

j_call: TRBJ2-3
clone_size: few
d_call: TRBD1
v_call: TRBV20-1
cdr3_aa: CSAPPGQADTQYF
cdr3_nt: TGCAGTGCTCCTCCGGGACAGGCGGATACGCAGTATTTT

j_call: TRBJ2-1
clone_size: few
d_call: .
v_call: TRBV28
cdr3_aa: CASSLMVYEQFF
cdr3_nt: TGTGCCAGCAGTTTAATGGTGTATGAGCAGTTCTTC

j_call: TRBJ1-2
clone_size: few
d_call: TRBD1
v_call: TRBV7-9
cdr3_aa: CASSLAAPGQGLYGYTF
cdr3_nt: TGTGCCAGCAGCTTAGCTGCCCCGGGACAGGGACTCTATGGCTACACCTTC

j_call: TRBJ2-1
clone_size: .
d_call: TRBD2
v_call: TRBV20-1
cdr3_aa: CSAPRGGGPSYNEQFF
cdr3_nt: TGCAGTGCGCCCCGCGGCGGGGGGCCTTCCTACAATGAGCAGTTCTTC